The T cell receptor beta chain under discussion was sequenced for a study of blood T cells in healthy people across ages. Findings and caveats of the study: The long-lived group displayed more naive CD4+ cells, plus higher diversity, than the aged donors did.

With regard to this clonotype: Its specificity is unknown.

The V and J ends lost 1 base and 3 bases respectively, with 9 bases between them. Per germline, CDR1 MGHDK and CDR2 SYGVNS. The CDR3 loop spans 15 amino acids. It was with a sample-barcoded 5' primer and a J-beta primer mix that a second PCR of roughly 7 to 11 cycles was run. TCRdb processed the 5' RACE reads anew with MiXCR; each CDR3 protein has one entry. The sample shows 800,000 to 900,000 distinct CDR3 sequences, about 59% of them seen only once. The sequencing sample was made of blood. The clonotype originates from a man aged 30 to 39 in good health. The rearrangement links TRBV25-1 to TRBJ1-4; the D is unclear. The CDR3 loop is CASSEWTLANEKLFF. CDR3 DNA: TGTGCCAGCAGTGAATGGACGTTAGCTAATGAAAAACTGTTTTTT.